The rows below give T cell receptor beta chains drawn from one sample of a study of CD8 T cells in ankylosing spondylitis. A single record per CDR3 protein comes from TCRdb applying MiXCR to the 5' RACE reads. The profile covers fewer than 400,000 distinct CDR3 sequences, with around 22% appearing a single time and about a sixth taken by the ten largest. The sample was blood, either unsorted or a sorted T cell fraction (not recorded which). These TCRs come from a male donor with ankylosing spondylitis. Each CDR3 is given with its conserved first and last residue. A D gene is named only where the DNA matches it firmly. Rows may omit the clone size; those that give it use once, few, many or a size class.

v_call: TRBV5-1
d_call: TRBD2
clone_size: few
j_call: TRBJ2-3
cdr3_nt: TGCGCCAGCAGCTCCGGGAGGGGCGGCACAGATACGCAGTATTTT
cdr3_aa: CASSSGRGGTDTQYF

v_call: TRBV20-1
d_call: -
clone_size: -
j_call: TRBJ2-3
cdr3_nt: TGCAGTGCTATACTGGAGCTTAGCACAGATACGCAGTATTTT
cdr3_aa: CSAILELSTDTQYF

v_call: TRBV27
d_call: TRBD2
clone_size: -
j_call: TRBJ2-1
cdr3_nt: TGTGCCAGCAGCCTTCGTCGACTAGCGGGAAATGAGCAGTTCTTC
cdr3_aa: CASSLRRLAGNEQFF

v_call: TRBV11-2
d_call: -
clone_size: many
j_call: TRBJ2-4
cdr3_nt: TGTGCCAGCAGCCGCACCAAAAACATTCAGTACTTC
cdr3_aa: CASSRTKNIQYF

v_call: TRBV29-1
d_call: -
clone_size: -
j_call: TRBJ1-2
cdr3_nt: TGCAGCGTTGATACAAGCTGGGATGGCTACACCTTC
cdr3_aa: CSVDTSWDGYTF

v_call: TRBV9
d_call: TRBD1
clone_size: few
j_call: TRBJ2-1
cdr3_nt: TGTGCCAGCAGCGTTACAGGGGACTCCTACAATGAGCAGTTCTTC
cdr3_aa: CASSVTGDSYNEQFF

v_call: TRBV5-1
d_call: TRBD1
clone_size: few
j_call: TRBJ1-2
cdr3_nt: TGCGCCAGCAGCGGGACAGGGGGCAACTATGGCTACACCTTC
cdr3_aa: CASSGTGGNYGYTF

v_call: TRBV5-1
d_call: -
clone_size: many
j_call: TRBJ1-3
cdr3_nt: TGCGCCAGCAGCTCAGGGACGGCTGGAAACACCATATATTTT
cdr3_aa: CASSSGTAGNTIYF

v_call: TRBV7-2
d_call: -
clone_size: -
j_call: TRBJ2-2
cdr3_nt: TGTGCCAGCAGCCCCCCTGGTGGACACACCGGGGAGCTGTTTTTT
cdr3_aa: CASSPPGGHTGELFF

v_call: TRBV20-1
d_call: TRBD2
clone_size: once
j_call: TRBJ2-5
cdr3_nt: TGCAGTGCGCGGGCGGGAGGCCTCCCGGAGACCCAGTACTTC
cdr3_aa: CSARAGGLPETQYF

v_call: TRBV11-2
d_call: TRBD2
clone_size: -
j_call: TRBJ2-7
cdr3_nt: TGTACCAGCAGCTTAGGGAATAGCGGGAGGGTCTACGAGCAGTACTTC
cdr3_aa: CTSSLGNSGRVYEQYF

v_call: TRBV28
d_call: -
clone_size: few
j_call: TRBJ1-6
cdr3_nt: TGTGCCAGCAGTTTCTCCGGGGATTCCAATTCACCCCTCCACTTT
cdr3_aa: CASSFSGDSNSPLHF

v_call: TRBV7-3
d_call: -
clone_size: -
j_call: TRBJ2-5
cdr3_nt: TGTGCCAGCAGCTTAAAGGGCCGAACTAGGGGAGAGACCCAGTACTTC
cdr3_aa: CASSLKGRTRGETQYF

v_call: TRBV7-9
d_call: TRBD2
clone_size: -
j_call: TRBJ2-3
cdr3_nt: TGTGCCAGCAGCCGAGTAGCGGGAGCGAGTACAGATACGCAGTATTTT
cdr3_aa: CASSRVAGASTDTQYF

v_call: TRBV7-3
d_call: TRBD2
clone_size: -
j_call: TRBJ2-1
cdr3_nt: TGTGCCAGTAGACTAGCGGTAAACAATGAGCAGTTCTTC
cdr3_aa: CASRLAVNNEQFF

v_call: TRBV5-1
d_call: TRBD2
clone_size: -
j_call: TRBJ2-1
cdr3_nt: TGCGCCAGCAGCTTGGCCCCCCCCGGGAGGGGCAATGAGCAGTTCTTC
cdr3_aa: CASSLAPPGRGNEQFF

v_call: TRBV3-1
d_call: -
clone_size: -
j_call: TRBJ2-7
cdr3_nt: TGTGCCAGCAGCCCGTTCGGGGACGAGCAGTACTTC
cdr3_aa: CASSPFGDEQYF

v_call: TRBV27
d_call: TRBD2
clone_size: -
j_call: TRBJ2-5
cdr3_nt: TGTGCCAGCAGTCGCACGGGACTAGCGTTCCAAGAGACCCAGTACTTC
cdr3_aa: CASSRTGLAFQETQYF

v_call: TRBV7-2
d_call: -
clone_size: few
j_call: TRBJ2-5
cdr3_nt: TGTGCCAGCAGCTTCAGCGGGCAGGAGACCCAGTACTTC
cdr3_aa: CASSFSGQETQYF

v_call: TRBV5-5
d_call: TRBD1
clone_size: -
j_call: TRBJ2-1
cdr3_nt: TGTGCCAGCAGCTTAGGGACAGGCGAATCGTATGAGCAGTTCTTC
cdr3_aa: CASSLGTGESYEQFF

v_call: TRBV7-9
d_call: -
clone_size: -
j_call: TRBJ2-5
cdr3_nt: TGTGCCAGCAGCCGGCCGCCAGGGACTCCCCAAGAGACCCAGTACTTC
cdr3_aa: CASSRPPGTPQETQYF

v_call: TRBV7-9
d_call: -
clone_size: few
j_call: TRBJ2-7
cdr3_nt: TGTGCCAGCAGATCGACTAGCTACGAGCAGTACTTC
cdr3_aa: CASRSTSYEQYF

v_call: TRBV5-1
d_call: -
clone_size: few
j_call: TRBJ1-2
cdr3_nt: TGCGCCAGCAGCCTTAACCCGACAGCCGCTTCGGTCTACACCTTC
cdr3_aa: CASSLNPTAASVYTF

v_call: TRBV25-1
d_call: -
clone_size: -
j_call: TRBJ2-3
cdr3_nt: TGTGCCAGCAGTGTGTCCAGGGTTCGTCTCGGGACAGATACGCAGTATTTT
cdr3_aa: CASSVSRVRLGTDTQYF

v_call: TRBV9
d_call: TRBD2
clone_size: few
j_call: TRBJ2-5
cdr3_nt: TGTGCCAGCAGCGTAGAAGGTAGCGGGAGTGGGACCCAGTACTTC
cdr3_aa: CASSVEGSGSGTQYF

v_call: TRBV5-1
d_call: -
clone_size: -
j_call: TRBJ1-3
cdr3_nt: TGCGCCAGCAGCTTGCTTCCCAGCTCTGGAAACACCATATATTTT
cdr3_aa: CASSLLPSSGNTIYF

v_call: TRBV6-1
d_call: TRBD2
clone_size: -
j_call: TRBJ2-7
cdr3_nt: TGTGCCAGCAGTAGAGCGGGGAGGGCCTCCTACGAGCAGTACTTC
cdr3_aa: CASSRAGRASYEQYF

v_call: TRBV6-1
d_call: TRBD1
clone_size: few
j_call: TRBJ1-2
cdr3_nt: TGTGCCAGCAGTGAAGAGGGGGCACCTGGCTATGGCTACACCTTC
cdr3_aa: CASSEEGAPGYGYTF

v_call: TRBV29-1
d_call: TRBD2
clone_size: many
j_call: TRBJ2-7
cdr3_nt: TGCAGCGTTGGACTAGCGGGAGACGAGCAGTACTTC
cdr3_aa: CSVGLAGDEQYF

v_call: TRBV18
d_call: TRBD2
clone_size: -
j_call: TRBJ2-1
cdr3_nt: TGTGCCAGCTCACCCAACAGGGTTTGGGGGAGACTAGCGGCCTACAATGAGCAGTTCTTC
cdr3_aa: CASSPNRVWGRLAAYNEQFF

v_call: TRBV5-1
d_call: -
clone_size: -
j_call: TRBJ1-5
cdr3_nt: TGCGCCAGCAGCTTGGAGGCGAGCAATCAGCCCCAGCATTTT
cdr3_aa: CASSLEASNQPQHF

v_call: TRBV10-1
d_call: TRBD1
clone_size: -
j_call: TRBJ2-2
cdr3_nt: TGCGCCAGCAGATTTTTCCGGGACAGAGTCACCGGGGAGCTGTTTTTT
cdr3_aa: CASRFFRDRVTGELFF

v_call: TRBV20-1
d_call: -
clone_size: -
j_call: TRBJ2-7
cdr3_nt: TGCAGTGTGGGGAGCTCCTCCTCGTACGAGCAGTACTTC
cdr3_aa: CSVGSSSSYEQYF

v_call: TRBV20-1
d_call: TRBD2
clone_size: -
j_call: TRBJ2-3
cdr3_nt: TGCAGTGCGTCCGGGACTAGGGGGAGGACAGATACGCAGTATTTT
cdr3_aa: CSASGTRGRTDTQYF

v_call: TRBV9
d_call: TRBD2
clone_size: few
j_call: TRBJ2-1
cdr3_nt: TGTGCCAGCAGCGTAAGCGGGAGTCTTTATGAGCAGTTCTTC
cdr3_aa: CASSVSGSLYEQFF

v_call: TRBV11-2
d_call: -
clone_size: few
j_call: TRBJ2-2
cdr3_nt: TGTGCCAGCAGCTTAGGCCGGACACAAACCGGGGAGCTGTTTTTT
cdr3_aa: CASSLGRTQTGELFF

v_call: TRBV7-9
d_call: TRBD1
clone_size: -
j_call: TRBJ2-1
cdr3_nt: TGTGCCAGCAGCCCTGGACAGGGCGTATGGTATGAGCAGTTCTTC
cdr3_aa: CASSPGQGVWYEQFF

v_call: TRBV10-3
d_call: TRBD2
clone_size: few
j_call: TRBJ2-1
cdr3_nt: TGTGCCATCAGAAGAAGAGCGGGACTAGAGGCCTCCTACAATGAGCAGTTCTTC
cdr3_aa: CAIRRRAGLEASYNEQFF

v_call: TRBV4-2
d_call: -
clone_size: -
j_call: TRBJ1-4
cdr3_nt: TGTGCCAGCAGCCAAGATGGGTCCGTAATTGAAAAACTGTTTTTT
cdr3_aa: CASSQDGSVIEKLFF

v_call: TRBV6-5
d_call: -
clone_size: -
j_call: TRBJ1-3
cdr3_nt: TGTGCCAGCAGTTACCTAGACCGACAGGCTGGAAACACCATATATTTT
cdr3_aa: CASSYLDRQAGNTIYF

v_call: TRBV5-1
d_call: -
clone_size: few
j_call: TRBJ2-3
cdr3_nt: TGCGCCAGCAGCTTGTTCGGAGGAGACAGGAGCACAGATACGCAGTATTTT
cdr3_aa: CASSLFGGDRSTDTQYF

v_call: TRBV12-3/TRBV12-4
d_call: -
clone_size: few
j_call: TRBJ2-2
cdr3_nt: TGTGCCAGCAGTTTCGGCGGGGAGGACACCGGGGAGCTGTTTTTT
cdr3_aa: CASSFGGEDTGELFF

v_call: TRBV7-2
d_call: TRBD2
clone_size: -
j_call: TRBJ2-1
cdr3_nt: TGTGCCAGCAGCTTGAGCGGGAGAATTGGTGAGCAGTTCTTC
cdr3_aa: CASSLSGRIGEQFF

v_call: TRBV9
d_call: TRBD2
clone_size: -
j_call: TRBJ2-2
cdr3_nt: TGTGCCAGCAGCTCTCTCCCCCCAGCGGGACCGAACACCGGGGAGCTGTTTTTT
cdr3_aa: CASSSLPPAGPNTGELFF

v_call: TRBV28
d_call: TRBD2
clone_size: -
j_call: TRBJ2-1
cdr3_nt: TGTGCCAGCAGTTTGCGGACTAGCGGGCACAATGAGCAGTTCTTC
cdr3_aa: CASSLRTSGHNEQFF

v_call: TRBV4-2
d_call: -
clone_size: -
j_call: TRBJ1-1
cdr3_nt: TGTGCCAGCAGCCGGAGGGTTCGGGAAGACACTGAAGCTTTCTTT
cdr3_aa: CASSRRVREDTEAFF

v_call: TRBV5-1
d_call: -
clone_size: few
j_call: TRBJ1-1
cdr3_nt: TGCGCCAGCAGCTTGGAGAGAGCGGGAACTGAAGCTTTCTTT
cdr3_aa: CASSLERAGTEAFF

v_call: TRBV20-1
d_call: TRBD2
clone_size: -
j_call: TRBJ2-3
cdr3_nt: TGCAGTGCAAGACTAGCGGGCGCCCCTACGCAGTATTTT
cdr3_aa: CSARLAGAPTQYF

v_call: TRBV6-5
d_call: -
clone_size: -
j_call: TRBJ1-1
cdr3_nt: TGTGCCAGCAGCGTCGCTGGTGGATGGGCTTTCTTT
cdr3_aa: CASSVAGGWAFF

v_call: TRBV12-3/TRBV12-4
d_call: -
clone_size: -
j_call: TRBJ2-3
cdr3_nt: TGTGCCAGCACCGGGATGTGGCGCACAGATACGCAGTATTTT
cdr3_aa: CASTGMWRTDTQYF

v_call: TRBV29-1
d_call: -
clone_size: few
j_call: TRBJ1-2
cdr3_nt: TGCAGCGCCCGGGGAGTTTCGTTATATGGCTACACCTTC
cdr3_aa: CSARGVSLYGYTF

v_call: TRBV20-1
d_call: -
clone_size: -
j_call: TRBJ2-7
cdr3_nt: TGCAGTGCTAGTTTCGGTAGCGGCTACGAGCAGTACTTC
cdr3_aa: CSASFGSGYEQYF

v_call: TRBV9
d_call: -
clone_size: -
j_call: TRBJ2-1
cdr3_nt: TGTGCCAGCAGCGTAGTGGGATCCTCCTACAATGAGCAGTTCTTC
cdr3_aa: CASSVVGSSYNEQFF

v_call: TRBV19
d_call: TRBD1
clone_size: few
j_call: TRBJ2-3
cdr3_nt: TGTGCCAGCACTGCCGGGACAGGGGGCGCAGATACGCAGTATTTT
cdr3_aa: CASTAGTGGADTQYF

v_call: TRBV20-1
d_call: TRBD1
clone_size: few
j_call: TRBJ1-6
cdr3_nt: TGCAGTGCTATTGGGACAGCGAATTCACCCCTCCACTTT
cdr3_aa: CSAIGTANSPLHF

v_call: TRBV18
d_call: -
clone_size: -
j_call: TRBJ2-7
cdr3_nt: TGTGCCAGCTCACCGTTGGCAGGGACCTACGAGCAGTACTTC
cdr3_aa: CASSPLAGTYEQYF

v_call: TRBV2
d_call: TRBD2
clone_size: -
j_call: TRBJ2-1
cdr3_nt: TGTGCCAGCAGCCCTCTAGCGGGAAACTGGAATGAGCAGTTCTTC
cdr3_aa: CASSPLAGNWNEQFF

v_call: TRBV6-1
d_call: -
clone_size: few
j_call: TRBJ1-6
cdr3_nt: TGTGCCAGCAGTGAAACCCAGGGTTCACCCCTCCACTTT
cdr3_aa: CASSETQGSPLHF